The next 13 T cell receptor beta chains were all read from a single sample in a study of cytomegalovirus exposure and HLA in healthy donors. PCR amplification relied on 60 Vbeta primers (plus 13 Jbeta primers). TCRdb's copy holds only in-frame clones and misses some; the assay was immunoSEQ multiplex PCR. The table has about 140,000 clones, about 64% seen once. The sequenced material came from PBMCs. These receptors originate from a woman in her 40s in good health and CMV-seronegative.

This sequence joins TRBV5-4 and TRBJ1-1; D gene ambiguous. Trimming removed 0 bases at V and 1 base at J, with 7 bases between. Germline V lookup: CDR1 SGHNT, CDR2 YYREEE (reference sequence). This CDR3 spans 14 amino acids. Here the CDR3 DNA reads TGTGCCAGCAGCTTGGCCACGGGGAACACTGAAGCTTTCTTT. Protein: CASSLATGNTEAFF. Full variable domain (remainder filled in from reference TRBV5-4 and TRBJ1-1): ETGVTQSPTHLIKTRGQQVTLRCSSQSGHNTVSWYQQALGQGPQFIFQYYREEENGRGNFPPRFSGLQFPNYSSELNVNALELDDSALYLCASSLATGNTEAFFGQGTRLTVV.

This clone was observed a single time. This sequence joins TRBV7-9 and TRBJ2-3; D gene uncertain. CDR1 SEHNR and CDR2 FQNEAQ come from the germline V gene (reference sequence). Deletions cut 5 bases from V and 3 bases from J, with 12 bases between. This CDR3 is built from 14 residues. CDR3 loop: CASSPSLGTDTQYF. DNA of the CDR3: TGTGCCAGCAGCCCGAGCCTCGGGACAGATACGCAGTATTTT.

The CDR3 region is CASSPGGLNEQFF. CDR3 DNA sequence: TGTGCCAGCAGTCCCGGGGGGCTCAATGAGCAGTTCTTC. The V call is TRBV5-4, the J call TRBJ2-1; tentative D call: TRBD2 (7 bases). Trimming took 5 bases from V and 6 from J, leaving 12 bases between them. Per the germline V gene, CDR1 is SGHNT and CDR2 is YYREEE (reference sequence). CDR3 length: 13 residues. Filled out from reference TRBV5-4 and TRBJ2-1, the complete variable domain reads ETGVTQSPTHLIKTRGQQVTLRCSSQSGHNTVSWYQQALGQGPQFIFQYYREEENGRGNFPPRFSGLQFPNYSSELNVNALELDDSALYLCASSPGGLNEQFFGPGTRLTVL.

There are a few counts of this clone. The chain combines TRBV5-1 with TRBJ1-6; no clear D. Germline V gives CDR1 SGHRS, CDR2 YFSETQ. With 5 bases removed from V and 7 bases from J, the gap between germline ends came to 19 bases. This CDR3 has 16 residues. This CDR3 reads CASRLKTGNSNSPLHF. The CDR3 nucleotides read TGCGCCAGCAGACTTAAGACCGGGAACAGCAATTCACCCCTCCACTTT.

The CDR3 protein is CASTRQGANSGYTF. For the CDR3, the DNA is TGTGCCAGTACCCGACAGGGGGCAAACAGTGGCTACACCTTC. The chain combines TRBV19 with TRBJ1-2, with TRBD1 matching over 10 bases. The germline gives CDR1 LNHDA, CDR2 SQIVND (reference sequence). V was clipped by 7 bases and J by 7 bases; unmatched bases: 9. The CDR3 has 14 residues.

The V and J genes are TRBV5-1 and TRBJ1-1, with D unresolved. In germline, CDR1 is SGHRS, CDR2 YFSETQ. Trimming removed 2 bases from V and 4 bases from J, with 12 bases in between. This CDR3 contains 14 residues. The DNA for the CDR3 is TGCGCCAGCAGCTTACAGCCCGCGGGCACTGAAGCTTTCTTT. Translating gives CASSLQPAGTEAFF.

The rearrangement links TRBV2 to TRBJ2-3; a possible D gene is TRBD2 (7 bases). CDR3 length: 13 amino acids. Germline assignment: CDR1 SNHLY and CDR2 FYNNEI. Trimming pared 7 bases from V and 6 bases from J, leaving 14 bases between. The CDR3 loop is CASKGGALDTQYF. CDR3 bases: TGTGCCAGCAAAGGGGGGGCCTTGGATACGCAGTATTTT.

This clone has more than one count but fewer than ten. The rearrangement joins TRBV28 to TRBJ1-1; no clear D. Trimming took off 6 bases at V and 4 bases at J, with 9 bases between the two ends. The CDR3 has 12 residues. Germline CDR1 and CDR2: MDHEN and SYDVKM. CDR3 DNA: TGTGCCAGCAGCCCCCGCGCCACTGAAGCTTTCTTT. Translated: CASSPRATEAFF.

The V call is TRBV7-9, the J call TRBJ2-1, with TRBD1 matching 7 bases. This CDR3 has 16 residues. Germline V gives CDR1 SEHNR, CDR2 FQNEAQ (reference sequence). Unmatched junction bases numbered 7, after V lost 4 bases and J lost 1 base. DNA for the CDR3: TGTGCCAGCAGCTCACCACCGACAGGGTCCTACAATGAGCAGTTCTTC. Protein sequence: CASSSPPTGSYNEQFF.

This clone was observed a handful of times. The rearrangement joins TRBV6-5 to TRBJ1-1; a possible D gene is TRBD1 (5 bases). There are 14 residues in the CDR3. Germline values: CDR1 MNHEY, CDR2 SVGAGI. V lost 0 bases and J 4 bases, leaving 9 bases between the germline ends. The CDR3 loop is CASSYSSGITEAFF. CDR3 nucleotides: TGTGCCAGCAGTTACTCTTCAGGGATCACTGAAGCTTTCTTT.

The chain couples TRBV7-2 to TRBJ2-1; 8 bases map to TRBD2. The germline V gene has CDR1 SGHTA and CDR2 FQGNSA. This CDR3 has 16 amino acids. The V gene end was trimmed by 7 bases and the J gene end by 0 bases; junction bases not matched to a gene: 8. In nucleotides, the CDR3 is TGTGCCAGCAACCCCGCGGGGGGCGGCTCCTACAATGAGCAGTTCTTC. Protein sequence: CASNPAGGGSYNEQFF.

The V and J genes are TRBV12-5 and TRBJ2-1, with 9 positions matching TRBD2. The CDR3 length is 14 residues. Germline trimming cut 6 bases from V and 6 bases from J; bases unmatched to any gene: 6. The germline gives CDR1 LGHNT, CDR2 FRNRAP. The CDR3 coding sequence is TGTGCTAGTGGAACCAGCGGGGGGTTCAATGAGCAGTTCTTC. It encodes CASGTSGGFNEQFF. The whole variable domain, filled in from reference TRBV12-5 and TRBJ2-1, reads DARVTQTPRHKVTEMGQEVTMRCQPILGHNTVFWYRQTMMQGLELLAYFRNRAPLDDSGMPKDRFSAEMPDATLATLKIQPSEPRDSAVYFCASGTSGGFNEQFFGPGTRLTVL.

This chain connects TRBV9 to TRBJ2-3, with D perhaps TRBD2 (6 bases). Per the germline V gene, CDR1 is SGDLS and CDR2 is YYNGEE. The CDR3 is made up of 15 amino acids. V dropped 0 bases and J dropped 2 bases, with 10 bases sitting between them. DNA of the CDR3: TGTGCCAGCAGCGTAGATGGGAGGACCACAGATACGCAGTATTTT. As protein: CASSVDGRTTDTQYF.